Given below is one TCR beta chain in context. These data belong to a study of cytomegalovirus exposure and HLA in healthy donors. The study ran its PCR with 60 Vbeta and 13 Jbeta primers. TCRdb's copy holds only in-frame clones and misses some; the assay was immunoSEQ multiplex PCR. The repertoire has approximately 150,000 clones, 80% to 90% of them found once; the top ten carry about 4.1%. The V segment lost 5 bases and the J segment 12 bases; nucleotides outside the gene matches: 7. This CDR3 has 11 amino acids. Germline values: CDR1 GTSNPN, CDR2 SVGIG (reference sequence). Material for sequencing was PBMCs. This chain uses TRBV30 with TRBJ2-1; the match to TRBD2 covers 7 bases. This clonotype was obtained from a woman in her thirties or forties in good health and CMV-seropositive. This chain's CDR3 is CAWLRDYTQFF. Written as DNA, the CDR3 is TGTGCCTGGCTCCGGGACTATACGCAGTTCTTC. The entire variable domain, with the rest obtained from reference TRBV30 and TRBJ2-1, is as follows: SQTIHQWPATLVQPVGSPLSLECTVEGTSNPNLYWYRQAAGRGLQLLFYSVGIGQISSEVPQNLSASRPQDRQFILSSKKLLLSDSGFYLCAWLRDYTQFFGPGTRLTVL.